Described below is a single TCR beta chain sequence and its context. Its target is not known. With V trimmed by 4 bases and J by 0 bases, 3 bases remained unmatched. The CDR3 loop spans 15 amino acids. The germline CDR1 and CDR2 sequences are SGDLS and YYNGEE. Sequencing was performed with immunoSEQ multiplex PCR; in TCRdb, only in-frame clones are kept and a portion is missing. The sample consists of 80,000 to 95,000 clones, around 74% of them appearing once. Expansion of antigen-specific CD4+ T cells with viral peptide pools was carried out by the ViraFEST assay before sequencing. Following 10 days of culture, CD4+ T cells were isolated. It was two doses of either the BNT162b2 or mRNA-1273 vaccine that participants received. Having tested negative for nucleocapsid antibodies, the vaccine recipients showed no prior SARS-CoV-2 infection. Every well got fewer than 2.5 million PBMC, which were grown with roughly 9.5 IU/ml IL-2 and 8.5 to 10 ug/ml peptides. Half-medium changes using IL-2 medium occurred on days 3 and 7.

The data belong to a study of vaccination effects on CD4 cells after COVID-19. The study's findings and limits: Recruitment yielded few convalescent patients, and the study had no early post-infection timepoints.

The sample consisted of CD4+ T cells from PBMCs cultured with HCoV-OC43 spike peptides, taken after COVID-19 vaccination. The subset here: HCoV-OC43 spike overlapping peptide pool stimulation. The chain links TRBV9 to TRBJ2-1, with 8 bases matching TRBD2. The origin of this receptor is a human donor who received a COVID-19 vaccine. The CDR3 DNA is TGTGCCAGCAGCATGGGACTAGGCTCCTACAATGAGCAGTTCTTC. It yields the protein CASSMGLGSYNEQFF.